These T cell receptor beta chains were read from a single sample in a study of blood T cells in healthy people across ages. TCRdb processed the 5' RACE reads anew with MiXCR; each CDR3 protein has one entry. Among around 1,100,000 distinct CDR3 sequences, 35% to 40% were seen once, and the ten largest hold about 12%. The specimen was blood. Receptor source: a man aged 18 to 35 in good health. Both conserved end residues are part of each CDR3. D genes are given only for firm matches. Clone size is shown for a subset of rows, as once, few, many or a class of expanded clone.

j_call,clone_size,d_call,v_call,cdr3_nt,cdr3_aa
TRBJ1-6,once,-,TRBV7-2,TGTGCCAGCAGCCATCGCTCCTATAATTCACCCCTCCACTTT,CASSHRSYNSPLHF
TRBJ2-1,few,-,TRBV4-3,TGCGCCAGCAGCCAAGAGCGAGGGGACTCCTCCTACAATGAGCAGTTCTTC,CASSQERGDSSYNEQFF
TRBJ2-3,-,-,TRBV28,TGTGCCAGCCTTGAGGGCGCCCAAGTAGGTACAGATACGCAGTATTTT,CASLEGAQVGTDTQYF
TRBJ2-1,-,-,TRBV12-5,TGTGCTAGTGCCGAGGTGGGGTCCTACAATAAGCAGTTCTTC,CASAEVGSYNKQFF
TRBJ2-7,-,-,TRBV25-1,TGTGCCAGCAGTGCCGATCCCATAACGTACGAGCAGTACTTC,CASSADPITYEQYF
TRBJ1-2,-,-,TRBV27,TGTGCCAGCAGTTTATTGTCGATGGTTATGGACGGGGGTGGCTACACCTTC,CASSLLSMVMDGGGYTF
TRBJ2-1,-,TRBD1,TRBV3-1,TGTGCCAGCAGCCCAGGAGGACAGGCCCACTCCTACAATGAGCAGTTCTTC,CASSPGGQAHSYNEQFF
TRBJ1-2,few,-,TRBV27,TGTGCCAGCAGTTTTGGACCACCATGGGATGGCTACACCTTC,CASSFGPPWDGYTF
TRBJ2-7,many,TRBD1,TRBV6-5,TGTGCCACGGGACAGGGCCAAGCCGCCCACGAGCAGTACTTC,CATGQGQAAHEQYF
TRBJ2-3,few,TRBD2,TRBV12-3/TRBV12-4,TGTGCCAGCAGTTTATCCGGGGGGGGCCGTGGAGATACGCAGTATTTT,CASSLSGGGRGDTQYF
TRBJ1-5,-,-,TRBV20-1,TGCAGTGCTAGAGATAGGAAGCCGGGACACAGACCTTATCAGCCCCAGCATTTT,CSARDRKPGHRPYQPQHF
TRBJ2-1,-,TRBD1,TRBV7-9,TGTGCCAGCAGCTTCTCAGGGGGCTATTTCAATGAGCAGTTCTTC,CASSFSGGYFNEQFF
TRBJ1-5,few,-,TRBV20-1,TGCAGTGCTAGCCATTCACAGTTGAATCAGCCCCAGCATTTT,CSASHSQLNQPQHF
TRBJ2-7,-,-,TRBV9,TGTGCCAGCAGCGTAGAGTCCGGTGGAAGTGCCCAGTACTTC,CASSVESGGSAQYF
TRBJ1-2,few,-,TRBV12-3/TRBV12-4,TGTGCCAGCAGAGGACCCCGTGGCTACACCTTC,CASRGPRGYTF
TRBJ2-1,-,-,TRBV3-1,TGTGCCAGCAGCCAGCGACACAGGGCACAAGAGACCCAGTTCTTC,CASSQRHRAQETQFF
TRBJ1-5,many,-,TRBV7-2,TGTGCCAGCAGCTGGGGCAGGGGACTCAATCAGCCCCAGCATTTT,CASSWGRGLNQPQHF
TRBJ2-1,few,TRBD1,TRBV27,TGTGCCAGCAGTCCGGGACAGGGTTCAGTGAATGAGCAGTTCTTC,CASSPGQGSVNEQFF
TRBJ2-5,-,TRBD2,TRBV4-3,TGCGCCAGCAGCCAAGATCGCGGGGTCGGGACTAGAGCTCAAGAGACCCAGTACTTC,CASSQDRGVGTRAQETQYF